One and the same sample provided the 20 T cell receptor beta chains below, sequenced in a study of technical replicates of blood from a handful of donors. Measured with immunoSEQ multiplex PCR; TCRdb has only the in-frame clones, and not every one. The sample lists 85,000 to 95,000 clones, almost 97% occurring once. Sample: T cells isolated from PBMCs. All receptors come from a human donor in good health.

The chain uses TRBV28 and TRBJ2-7, with D hard to call. CDR1 is MDHEN and CDR2 is SYDVKM in the germline V gene. V gave up 2 bases and J gave up 3 bases, with 11 bases separating them. The CDR3 contains 14 residues. The CDR3 region is CASSLGSIFYEQYF. In DNA, the CDR3 is TGTGCCAGCAGTTTAGGTAGCATTTTCTACGAGCAGTACTTC.

The chain uses TRBV28 and TRBJ2-3; 8 nucleotides match TRBD1. The CDR3 is 15 amino acids. Germline assignment: CDR1 MDHEN and CDR2 SYDVKM. Unmatched junction bases numbered 3, after V lost 2 bases and J lost 2 bases. CDR3 nucleotide sequence: TGTGCCAGCAGTTTACCGGGACAGGACACAGATACGCAGTATTTT. The encoded protein is CASSLPGQDTDTQYF.

This chain connects TRBV30 to TRBJ2-6; 9 nucleotides agree with TRBD1. This CDR3 region has 16 residues. Germline CDR1 is GTSNPN and CDR2 is SVGIG (reference sequence). The trim removed 1 base at V and 1 base at J, leaving 2 bases unmatched. As DNA, the CDR3 is TGTGCCTGGAGTGACGGGACAGGGTCTGGGGCCAACGTCCTGACTTTC. Its protein is CAWSDGTGSGANVLTF.

V usage is TRBV7-9 and J usage is TRBJ1-3; D ambiguous. This CDR3 is 15 amino acids long. Germline V gene sequence: CDR1 SEHNR, CDR2 FQNEAQ (reference sequence). V lost 5 bases, J lost 0 bases, and 11 bases lay in between. DNA of the CDR3: TGTGCCAGCAGCCCAATAGTCAACTCTGGAAACACCATATATTTT. It specifies CASSPIVNSGNTIYF.

The chain couples TRBV11-3 to TRBJ1-4; 8 bases fit TRBD1. The CDR3 runs to 14 residues. V gave up 6 bases and J gave up 5 bases; unmatched junction bases: 5. CDR1 and CDR2 from the germline V gene are SGHNT and YENEEA. The CDR3 bases are TGTGCCAGCAGTCCTTGGGACAGGAATGAAAAACTGTTTTTT. Its protein is CASSPWDRNEKLFF.

This rearrangement joins TRBV7-9 to TRBJ1-1; TRBD1 matches at 9 bases. The J segment lost 5 bases and the V segment lost 4 bases, leaving 11 bases of the junction unmatched. Germline lookup yields CDR1 SEHNR and CDR2 FQNEAQ (reference sequence). The CDR3 is 16 amino acids. CDR3 bases: TGTGCCAGCAGCTCCTTGGGGACAGGGTGGGAAACTGAAGCTTTCTTT. Protein: CASSSLGTGWETEAFF.

The chain employs TRBV19 and TRBJ1-3, with D possibly matching TRBD1 (6 bases). CDR1 LNHDA and CDR2 SQIVND come from the germline V gene (reference sequence). Trimming took 7 bases from V and 0 from J, leaving 10 bases between them. The CDR3 has 14 amino acids. As DNA, the CDR3 is TGTGCCAGTAAACAGGGCCACTCTGGAAACACCATATATTTT. Translated: CASKQGHSGNTIYF.

This clone is a singleton in its sample. V gene TRBV9 combines with J gene TRBJ2-7; 8 bases match TRBD1. The V and J ends lost 3 bases and 4 bases, in that order; junction bases with no gene match: 9. This CDR3 is built from 15 residues. Germline loops: CDR1 SGDLS, CDR2 YYNGEE. Here the CDR3 reads CASSAIVRQGYEQYF. Here the CDR3 DNA reads TGTGCCAGCAGCGCTATTGTCCGACAGGGGTACGAGCAGTACTTC.

The V call is TRBV14, the J call TRBJ1-1, with D unresolved. CDR1 and CDR2 (germline): SGHDN, FVKESK. CDR3 length: 15 residues. The germline V and J ends were trimmed by 4 bases and 0 bases, with 12 bases remaining between them. CDR3 DNA: TGTGCCAGCAGCCCCCTTCTATTCATGAACACTGAAGCTTTCTTT. This codes for CASSPLLFMNTEAFF.

The chain links TRBV18 to TRBJ2-3; 7 positions agree with TRBD1. Trimming took 4 bases from V and 3 from J; bases not matched to a gene: 7. This CDR3 has 15 amino acids. The germline V gene encodes CDR1 KGHSH and CDR2 LQKENI. CDR3 sequence: CASSLNRGFTDTQYF. CDR3 DNA: TGTGCCAGCTCACTAAACAGGGGTTTTACAGATACGCAGTATTTT.

This chain links TRBV4-3 with TRBJ2-1; no clear D gene. V was pared by 2 bases and J by 6 bases, with 8 bases between. Germline V CDR1 and CDR2: LGHNA, YSLEER. CDR3 length: 13 residues. In DNA form, the CDR3 reads TGCGCCAGCAGCCAATTGGGCAGCAATGAGCAGTTCTTC. Protein product: CASSQLGSNEQFF.

J is TRBJ2-5 and V is TRBV10-1; 7 bases fit TRBD1. This CDR3 region has 13 residues. V gave up 8 bases and J gave up 5 bases; unmatched junction bases: 8. Germline V gives CDR1 WNHNN, CDR2 SYGVQD (reference sequence). This CDR3 is CASGTGVEETQYF. In nucleotides, the CDR3 is TGCGCCAGCGGCACAGGGGTAGAGGAGACCCAGTACTTC.

The rearrangement uses TRBV2 and TRBJ2-5; 7 nucleotides align to TRBD1. Germline V gene data show CDR1 as SNHLY and CDR2 as FYNNEI. Unmatched junction bases numbered 9, after V lost 4 bases and J lost 1 base. CDR3 length: 16 amino acids. The CDR3 here is CASSGILDRVQETQYF. DNA for the CDR3: TGTGCCAGCAGTGGGATATTAGACAGGGTCCAAGAGACCCAGTACTTC.

J is TRBJ2-1 and V is TRBV5-4; D unclear. The CDR3 extends over 14 amino acids. Trimming removed 4 bases from V and 0 bases from J, with 8 bases in between. Germline V lookup: CDR1 SGHNT, CDR2 YYREEE (reference sequence). CDR3 coding DNA: TGTGCCAGCAGCCCCACCGGCTCCTACAATGAGCAGTTCTTC. This translates into CASSPTGSYNEQFF.

V is TRBV7-2 and J is TRBJ1-1; D gene unclear. This CDR3 spans 15 amino acids. V was cut by 1 base and J by 0 bases, with 9 bases left in between. From germline, CDR1 is SGHTA and CDR2 FQGNSA. In DNA form, the CDR3 reads TGTGCCAGCAGCTTAGGGTTTGGCATGAACACTGAAGCTTTCTTT. Its protein product is CASSLGFGMNTEAFF. Based on the CDR3 plus reference TRBV7-2 and TRBJ1-1, the full variable domain is GAGVSQSPSNKVTEKGKDVELRCDPISGHTALYWYRQSLGQGLEFLIYFQGNSAPDKSGLPSDRFSAERTGGSVSTLTIQRTQQEDSAVYLCASSLGFGMNTEAFFGQGTRLTVV.

This clone was detected only once. The chain recombines TRBV27 with TRBJ2-1; D unresolved. Trimming stripped 3 bases from V and 7 bases from J, with 4 bases between. The CDR3 has 11 residues. Germline CDR1 MNHEY, CDR2 SMNVEV (reference sequence). CDR3 region: CASSFRNEQFF. The CDR3 DNA sequence: TGTGCCAGCAGTTTCAGGAATGAGCAGTTCTTC.

This clone appeared once. The V gene is TRBV5-1, the J gene TRBJ2-7, with TRBD2 matching over 11 bases. Looked up from germline, CDR1 is SGHRS and CDR2 is YFSETQ. With V trimmed by 4 bases and J by 5 bases, 14 bases remained unmatched. This CDR3 is built from 17 residues. The CDR3 spells CASSPRDSGRVVDEQYF. The DNA for the CDR3 is TGCGCCAGCAGCCCAAGGGATAGCGGGAGGGTAGTCGACGAGCAGTACTTC.

This chain links TRBV7-9 with TRBJ1-1; 9 bases map to TRBD1. The CDR3 has 14 residues. V was clipped by 5 bases and J by 9 bases; unmatched bases: 10. Germline CDR1 reads SEHNR; CDR2 reads FQNEAQ (reference sequence). CDR3 amino acids: CASSLRPGQGQAFF. The CDR3 bases are TGTGCCAGCAGCCTGAGACCGGGACAGGGCCAAGCTTTCTTT.

The chain couples TRBV10-1 to TRBJ2-1; 7 positions match TRBD2. Per the germline V gene, CDR1 is WNHNN and CDR2 is SYGVQD (reference sequence). V shed 2 bases and J 0 bases; nucleotides not matched to a gene: 13. The CDR3 consists of 19 residues. Here the CDR3 reads CASSEIPASGKSSYNEQFF. The CDR3 DNA is TGCGCCAGCAGTGAGATCCCGGCTAGCGGAAAGAGCTCCTACAATGAGCAGTTCTTC.

V gene TRBV5-4 combines with J gene TRBJ2-2; 11 positions match TRBD1. Germline V gene data show CDR1 as SGHNT and CDR2 as YYREEE (reference sequence). Trimming cost V 0 bases and J 7 bases; bases outside gene matches: 8. The CDR3 runs 17 residues. Written as DNA, the CDR3 is TGTGCCAGCAGCTTGGCGGGGACAGGGGGAGGAATCGGGGAGCTGTTTTTT. This gives the protein CASSLAGTGGGIGELFF.